This T cell receptor beta chain was profiled in a study of spatial heterogeneity in lung cancer. Study-level background: Each time, sequencing found more beta-chain sequences than alpha-chain sequences. Raw reads contained each unique TCR and UMI combination more than ten times on average. Findings and caveats of the study: Ubiquitous expanded tumor TCRs surfaced in blood more at resection than they did at follow-up.

This clonotype was observed many times. Its antigen is unidentified. TCRdb fed the 5' RACE reads into MiXCR, producing one record per CDR3 protein. The data hold around 63,000 distinct CDR3 sequences, with more than 7% observed a single time. The time point here: sample taken at primary tumor resection. Unsorted whole RNA samples from tumor, nontumor lung or frozen PBMC were sequenced. The sample in question was PBMCs, obtained at surgery. This TCR was recovered from a female donor with early-stage non-small cell lung cancer.

The chain's CDR3 is CSARDPTGPLAKNIQYF. The CDR3 bases are TGCAGTGCTAGAGACCCTACAGGGCCCCTAGCCAAAAACATTCAGTACTTC. This sequence joins TRBV20-1 and TRBJ2-4; tentatively, D is TRBD1 (6 bases). This CDR3 spans 17 amino acids. CDR1 DFQATT and CDR2 SNEGSKA come from the germline V gene (reference sequence). Between the trimmed V and J ends, which lost 0 bases and 0 bases, there was a span of 15 bases.